The 16 T cell receptor beta chains presented below share a single source sample, sequenced in a study of vaccination effects on CD4 cells after COVID-19. Before any sequencing was done, the ViraFEST assay used viral peptide pools to expand antigen-specific CD4+ T cells. The culture ran for under eleven days, and then CD4+ T cells were isolated. These TCRs' antigens remain unknown. Some clones are missing from TCRdb's copy, which holds only in-frame ones; the method was immunoSEQ multiplex PCR. The table has about 14,000 clones, 76% seen once. The source material was CD4+ T cells from PBMCs cultured with HCoV-229E spike peptides, sampled before COVID-19 vaccination. These receptors came from a human donor who received a COVID-19 vaccine.

Of note for this clone: The junction does not match germline at one end; this may be a read error. The chain carries TRBV11-2 and TRBJ1-4; 7 nucleotides agree with TRBD1. Germline V gene lookup returns CDR1 SGHAT and CDR2 FQNNGV. The CDR3 has 13 residues. This CDR3 is CASSLDQGGTYHF. Written as DNA, the CDR3 is TGTGCCAGCAGCTTAGATCAGGGGGGCACCTACCATTTT.

The chain has TRBV29-1 and TRBJ1-6; D remains ambiguous. Trimming shortened V by 7 bases and J by 7 bases, and 17 bases separated the two germline ends. The CDR3 totals 14 residues. From germline, CDR1 is SQVTM and CDR2 ANQGSEA. The CDR3 nucleotides are TGCAGCGCCAAATTTCGGGAGCGGAATTCACCCCTCCACTTT. Translation gives CSAKFRERNSPLHF.

The chain couples TRBV6-5 to TRBJ2-1, with 9 bases that match TRBD2. Germline V lookup: CDR1 MNHEY, CDR2 SVGAGI. Trimming took 6 bases from V and 2 from J; bases not matched to a gene: 5. The CDR3 contains 15 residues. The CDR3 protein is CASRTSGRTYNEQFF. DNA for the CDR3: TGTGCCAGCAGAACGAGCGGGAGGACCTACAATGAGCAGTTCTTC.

The rearrangement joins TRBV2 to TRBJ2-7; tentatively, D is TRBD2 (6 bases). CDR1 SNHLY and CDR2 FYNNEI come from the germline V gene. The length of the CDR3 is 14 residues. V was cut by 7 bases and J by 5 bases, with 18 bases left in between. The CDR3 spells CASTPGRGDDEQYF. The CDR3 nucleotides read TGTGCCAGCACCCCGGGGCGGGGCGACGACGAGCAGTACTTC.

This rearrangement joins TRBV12-3 or TRBV12-4 to TRBJ1-5, with unresolved D. CDR3 length: 12 amino acids. The germline V and J ends were trimmed by 3 bases and 11 bases, with 11 bases remaining between them. This chain's CDR3 is CASSLKGPAQHF. The CDR3, as DNA: TGTGCCAGCAGTTTGAAAGGCCCAGCCCAGCATTTT.

This rearrangement joins TRBV7-2 to TRBJ2-1; D remains unclear. Germline CDR1 is SGHTA and CDR2 is FQGNSA. The CDR3 covers 15 residues. Trimming took 5 bases from V and 0 from J, leaving 11 bases between them. The CDR3 DNA sequence: TGTGCCAGCAGCCCCTCCGACCTCTCCTACAATGAGCAGTTCTTC. Translating gives CASSPSDLSYNEQFF.

This clone was seen only once. In DNA, the CDR3 is TGTGCCAGCAGCCAACCGGGACAGGGGAGGCACGAGCAGTACTTC. It is translated as CASSQPGQGRHEQYF. V gene TRBV7-2 combines with J gene TRBJ2-7, with 10 bases matching TRBD1. Losses at the gene ends were 5 bases for V and 5 bases for J; bases not matched to a gene: 9. The CDR3 spans 15 residues. CDR1 SGHTA and CDR2 FQGNSA come from the germline V gene.

The V gene is TRBV3-1 (or the pseudogene TRBV3-2), the J gene TRBJ2-5, with D perhaps being TRBD1 or TRBD2 (6 bases each). The CDR3 runs to 16 residues. Trimming left V 0 bases short and J 3 bases short, with 14 bases between. The germline V gene has CDR1 LGHDT and CDR2 YNNKEL (reference sequence). The CDR3 DNA reads as TGTGCCAGCAGCCAAGAAAGGGGGGCACCTGAAGAGACCCAGTACTTC. Its protein is CASSQERGAPEETQYF.

The chain has TRBV19 and TRBJ1-5; the match to TRBD1 covers 11 bases. With V trimmed by 5 bases and J by 7 bases, 10 bases remained unmatched. The CDR3 totals 16 residues. Germline-derived CDR1 and CDR2 are LNHDA and SQIVND (reference sequence). The CDR3: CASSVRTGGAGQPQHF. CDR3 coding DNA: TGTGCCAGTAGTGTCCGGACAGGGGGCGCCGGACAGCCCCAGCATTTT.

This chain joins TRBV30 and TRBJ1-1; no clear D gene. V was cut by 2 bases and J by 1 base, with 11 bases left in between. CDR1 and CDR2 from the germline V gene are GTSNPN and SVGIG (reference sequence). The length of the CDR3 is 14 residues. The chain's CDR3 is CAWSFTGPNTEAFF. As DNA, the CDR3 is TGTGCCTGGAGTTTTACGGGTCCGAACACTGAAGCTTTCTTT.

This clone was seen more than once but under ten times. This rearrangement joins TRBV4-2 to TRBJ1-5; D remains unclear. With 0 bases removed from V and 5 bases from J, the gap between germline ends came to 14 bases. This CDR3 has 16 amino acids. Germline CDR1 is LGHNA and CDR2 is YNFKEQ. The chain's CDR3 is CASSQEAGGRYQPQHF. CDR3 nucleotides: TGTGCCAGCAGCCAAGAGGCGGGAGGAAGGTATCAGCCCCAGCATTTT.

This sequence joins TRBV3-1 (or the pseudogene TRBV3-2) and TRBJ1-2, with D uncertain. CDR3 size: 15 residues. V lost 1 base and J 2 bases, leaving 11 bases between the germline ends. Per the germline V gene, CDR1 is LGHDT and CDR2 is YNNKEL (reference sequence). The CDR3: CASSQALAGNYGYTF. CDR3 coding DNA: TGTGCCAGCAGCCAAGCCCTGGCGGGCAACTATGGCTACACCTTC.

The chain employs TRBV7-2 and TRBJ1-4; D gene ambiguous. This CDR3 contains 14 residues. Trimming took off 5 bases at V and 7 bases at J, with 14 bases between the two ends. Germline V gene data show CDR1 as SGHTA and CDR2 as FQGNSA. DNA for the CDR3: TGTGCCAGCAGCCCAACTGCAGGAGGTGAAAAACTGTTTTTT. It yields the protein CASSPTAGGEKLFF.

This chain connects TRBV5-4 to TRBJ1-2; D unclear. V was clipped by 3 bases and J by 9 bases, with 15 bases between them. This CDR3 is built from 13 residues. CDR1 and CDR2 from the germline V gene are SGHNT and YYREEE (reference sequence). The CDR3 here is CASSYPDGHSYTF. Written as DNA, the CDR3 is TGTGCCAGCAGCTACCCGGACGGGCATAGCTACACCTTC.

The chain has TRBV3-1 (or the pseudogene TRBV3-2) and TRBJ1-4; D is unclear. The CDR3 runs 13 residues. CDR1 LGHDT and CDR2 YNNKEL come from the germline V gene (reference sequence). Trimming took 2 bases from V and 5 from J, leaving 6 bases between them. CDR3 loop: CASSQNENEKLFF. CDR3 coding DNA: TGTGCCAGCAGCCAAAACGAGAATGAAAAACTGTTTTTT.

The rearrangement uses TRBV7-3 and TRBJ2-6; D remains unclear. The CDR3 is made up of 17 amino acids. The V gene's germline CDR1 is SGHTA and CDR2 FQGTGA. Trimming left V 2 bases short and J 0 bases short, with 11 bases between. This CDR3 reads CASSLFGSYSGANVLTF. CDR3 coding DNA: TGTGCCAGCAGCTTATTTGGGTCCTACTCTGGGGCCAACGTCCTGACTTTC.